This entry lists 7 T cell receptor beta chains sequenced from one sample in a study of T cells in Graves' hyperthyroidism and ophthalmopathy. RNA transcripts gave rise to amplified TCR beta CDR3 regions. Researchers ran a first-round RT-PCR on the TCR CDR3 using the HTBI primer set. Each CDR3 protein gets one entry after TCRdb re-called the multiplex PCR reads with MiXCR. The table includes a few hundred thousand distinct CDR3 sequences, approximately 14% detected once. Material: blood. The receptors come from a woman under 30 with Graves' hyperthyroidism.

The chain combines TRBV24-1 with TRBJ2-5; 9 nucleotides agree with TRBD1. The V and J ends lost 4 bases and 4 bases, in that order; junction bases with no gene match: 12. CDR3 length equals 17 residues. The germline CDR1 and CDR2 sequences are KGHDR and SFDVKD. CDR3 in amino acids: CATSESGTGTLGETQYF. CDR3 coding DNA: TGTGCCACCAGTGAATCAGGGACAGGGACCTTAGGAGAGACCCAGTACTTC.

This sequence joins TRBV10-3 and TRBJ1-6; unclear D gene. The CDR3 extends over 15 amino acids. Trimming left V 2 bases short and J 1 base short, with 6 bases between. Germline V gives CDR1 ENHRY, CDR2 SYGVKD. CDR3 in DNA: TGTGCCATCAGTGAGGTTGGATCCTATAATTCACCCCTCCACTTT. This gives the protein CAISEVGSYNSPLHF.

The table lists this clonotype with many counts. This chain's CDR3 is CASSDSSGYQGGELFF. The CDR3 DNA sequence: TGTGCCAGCAGTGATTCTAGCGGGTATCAGGGCGGGGAGCTGTTTTTT. The chain has TRBV2 and TRBJ2-2; 8 bases line up with TRBD2. Germline V gene sequence: CDR1 SNHLY, CDR2 FYNNEI. The CDR3 has 16 residues. V lost 3 bases to trimming and J lost 7 bases; unmatched junction nucleotides: 10.

This clonotype appeared many times. The V call is TRBV27, the J call TRBJ1-2; no definite D call. The CDR3 covers 14 residues. Germline values: CDR1 MNHEY, CDR2 SMNVEV (reference sequence). V lost 6 bases to trimming and J lost 6 bases, with 17 bases between them. CDR3 loop: CASSSTRVRDGYTF. CDR3 bases: TGTGCCAGCAGCTCAACCCGGGTTCGGGATGGCTACACCTTC.

The rearrangement links TRBV6-5 to TRBJ2-1; 7 positions match TRBD2. CDR1 is MNHEY and CDR2 is SVGAGI in the germline V gene. The CDR3 runs to 12 residues. Trimming removed 2 bases from V and 10 bases from J; junction bases left unmatched: 2. In DNA form, the CDR3 reads TGTGCCAGCAGTTACGTGGGACTAGAGCAGTTCTTC. It codes for CASSYVGLEQFF.

Worth noting for this clonotype: One end of the junction varies from germline; a read error may be responsible. The rearrangement joins TRBV20-1 to TRBJ2-5; TRBD2 might be the D (7 bases). The CDR3 contains 14 residues. Germline V gene sequence: CDR1 DFQATT, CDR2 SNEGSKA (reference sequence). CDR3: CSARDRGGVETQHF. The CDR3 nucleotides are TGCAGTGCTAGAGATCGAGGGGGGGTAGAGACCCAGCACTTC.

This clonotype was found many times. The rearrangement uses TRBV6-1 and TRBJ2-7; perhaps TRBD1 as D (5 bases). CDR3 size: 14 residues. Trimming took off 4 bases at V and 2 bases at J, with 12 bases between the two ends. Germline V CDR1 and CDR2: MNHNS, SASEGT. The CDR3 is CASSGRQLPYEQYF. CDR3 bases: TGTGCCAGCAGTGGACGACAGCTTCCCTACGAGCAGTACTTC.